Following are 27 T cell receptor beta chains from one sample sequenced in a study of breast tumors, draining lymph nodes, adjacent tissues (dated by TCRdb to about 2016). Lymph node samples came from the axillary draining lymph nodes of breast cancer patients. Libraries were built with multiplex PCR. Instrument used: Illumina HiSeq 2000. The public reads were run again by TCRdb, first through fastp at Q25 and then through MiXCR, and only productive beta chains were kept. Each CDR3 protein appears once, grouped with its most common genes and DNA. Present in this sample are 150,000 to 200,000 distinct CDR3 sequences, roughly a third of which were seen just once. The ten top clones hold approximately 4.2% of the sample. The specimen was axillary lymph node tissue. These receptor sequences come from a female donor with breast cancer. Some clones in this sample may be carry-over from other donors' samples.

In this sample, this clonotype turned up many times. The chain is built from TRBV7-3 and TRBJ2-6; the match to TRBD2 covers 7 bases. Losses at the gene ends were 3 bases for V and 1 base for J; bases not matched to a gene: 3. This CDR3 is 16 amino acids long. Germline lookup yields CDR1 SGHTA and CDR2 FQGTGA. The CDR3 sequence is CASSLGGESGANVLTF. The CDR3 DNA reads TGTGCCAGCAGCTTGGGAGGGGAGTCTGGGGCCAACGTCCTGACTTTC.

This clonotype was seen a handful of times. The chain is built from TRBV18 and TRBJ1-3; the match to TRBD1 covers 8 bases. CDR1 is KGHSH and CDR2 is LQKENI in the germline V gene. CDR3 size: 15 residues. The junction had 8 bases not matched to a gene; V was cut back by 8 bases and J by 2 bases. As DNA, the CDR3 is TGTGCCAGCGACACAGACAGGGGAGCTGGAAACACCATATATTTT. Its translation: CASDTDRGAGNTIYF.

This clonotype showed up just once. The chain recombines TRBV11-2 with TRBJ2-3, with TRBD2 matching over 9 bases. CDR1 and CDR2 (germline): SGHAT, FQNNGV. This CDR3 contains 17 residues. Trimming removed 0 bases from V and 5 bases from J; junction bases left unmatched: 9. The CDR3 loop reads CASSLDLGSGGGDTQYF. The CDR3 DNA reads TGTGCCAGCAGCTTAGATCTTGGTAGCGGGGGCGGAGATACGCAGTATTTT.

The rearrangement joins TRBV6-1 to TRBJ1-5; D remains ambiguous. The length of the CDR3 is 12 residues. CDR1 is MNHNS, CDR2 SASEGT, per germline. Trimming pared 6 bases from V and 11 bases from J, leaving 14 bases between. The CDR3 loop is CASSAKAGSQHF. CDR3 nucleotide sequence: TGTGCCAGCAGCGCCAAGGCCGGGTCCCAGCATTTT.

This rearrangement joins TRBV3-1 to TRBJ2-7; D is ambiguous. Per germline, CDR1 LGHDT and CDR2 YNNKEL (reference sequence). The CDR3 sequence is 15 residues long. Trimming took 4 bases from V and 0 from J, leaving 13 bases between them. CDR3 DNA sequence: TGTGCCAGCAGCCTAGGGATCGTAAGCTCCTACGAGCAGTACTTC. It codes for CASSLGIVSSYEQYF.

The chain uses TRBV20-1 and TRBJ1-2, with D hard to call. Germline V gives CDR1 DFQATT, CDR2 SNEGSKA (reference sequence). The CDR3 has 12 amino acids. Trimming removed 4 bases from V and 12 bases from J, with 18 bases in between. The CDR3 reads CSANKLNSGNTF. CDR3 bases: TGCAGTGCTAATAAATTAAACTCTGGAAACACCTTC.

DNA for the CDR3: TGTGCCAGCAGCTCCGCCGTGGGGCCGGACAATGAGCAGTTCTTC. This translates into CASSSAVGPDNEQFF. The chain uses TRBV7-2 and TRBJ2-1, with D maybe TRBD1 (5 bases). The V end was cut by 4 bases, the J end by 5 bases, with 15 bases between. CDR1 is SGHTA, CDR2 FQGNSA, per germline. This CDR3 contains 15 residues. The full variable domain, in which reference TRBV7-2 and TRBJ2-1 provide the parts outside the CDR3, is GAGVSQSPSNKVTEKGKDVELRCDPISGHTALYWYRQSLGQGLEFLIYFQGNSAPDKSGLPSDRFSAERTGGSVSTLTIQRTQQEDSAVYLCASSSAVGPDNEQFFGPGTRLTVL.

A note on this clonotype: Sequence at one end of the junction differs from germline and may be a read error. The chain links TRBV5-4 to TRBJ2-3, with 11 nucleotides matching TRBD1. In germline, CDR1 is SGHNT, CDR2 YYREEE (reference sequence). The CDR3 has 15 residues. The CDR3, as DNA: TGTGCCAGCAGCTTGGGGACAGGGGGCACAAATACGCAGTATTTT. Its translation: CASSLGTGGTNTQYF.

As regards this clonotype: The final CDR3 position lacks the conserved phenylalanine or tryptophan, pointing to a likely read error. This chain connects TRBV9 to TRBJ2-3; D perhaps matches TRBD2 (6 bases). The CDR3 loop spans 15 amino acids. Deletions cut 4 bases from V and 0 bases from J, with 12 bases between. From germline, CDR1 is SGDLS and CDR2 YYNGEE. In DNA form, the CDR3 reads TGTGCCAGCAGCATACAGGAGGGGAGCACAGATACGCAGTATGCA. The encoded protein is CASSIQEGSTDTQYA.

In its sample, this clonotype was seen many times. J is TRBJ1-2 and V is TRBV20-1; D is unclear. The CDR3 length is 13 residues. With 3 bases removed from V and 7 bases from J, the gap between germline ends came to 15 bases. Germline CDR1 is DFQATT and CDR2 is SNEGSKA (reference sequence). The CDR3 reads CSASGILAVGYTF. The CDR3 nucleotides read TGCAGTGCTAGTGGGATACTTGCGGTTGGCTACACCTTC.

The chain links TRBV10-2 to TRBJ1-1; D is unclear. V was clipped by 6 bases and J by 1 base, with 9 bases between them. From germline, CDR1 is WSHSY and CDR2 SAAADI. This CDR3 region has 13 residues. Here the CDR3 DNA reads TGCGCCAGCAGCCACGACAAGAACACTGAAGCTTTCTTT. Residues: CASSHDKNTEAFF.

There are many counts of this clonotype. V gene TRBV20-1 combines with J gene TRBJ2-3; the D is unclear. This CDR3 comprises 16 residues. The V and J ends lost 0 bases and 0 bases respectively, with 13 bases between them. CDR1 and CDR2 (germline): DFQATT, SNEGSKA (reference sequence). The CDR3 protein is CSARDPRLASTDTQYF. For the CDR3, the DNA is TGCAGTGCTAGAGACCCCCGGTTAGCTAGCACAGATACGCAGTATTTT.

The gene calls are TRBV7-2 and TRBJ2-1; D remains ambiguous. The germline V gene has CDR1 SGHTA and CDR2 FQGNSA. The V end lost 1 base, the J end lost 8 bases, and 12 bases lay between the germline ends. The CDR3 loop spans 14 amino acids. The chain's CDR3 is CASSLGVPDDEQFF. Written as DNA, the CDR3 is TGTGCCAGCAGCTTAGGAGTCCCTGACGATGAGCAGTTCTTC.

Notes on this clonotype: A much larger clone lies one base from this, so it may be a read error. The CDR3 does not end in the conserved phenylalanine or tryptophan, so this is likely a read error. The genes are TRBV12-3 or TRBV12-4 and TRBJ2-2; no firm D call. The CDR3 runs 14 residues. V was cut by 3 bases and J by 6 bases, with 11 bases left in between. CDR3 coding DNA: TGTGCCAGCAGTTTTAACAGTGCATCCGGGGAGCTGTTTTCT. Its translation: CASSFNSASGELFS.

This chain connects TRBV10-3 to TRBJ1-4; D ambiguous. The germline V gene has CDR1 ENHRY and CDR2 SYGVKD. This CDR3 is 15 amino acids long. Trimming stripped 3 bases from V and 7 bases from J, with 15 bases between. CDR3 nucleotides: TGTGCCATCAGTGATAGTGGGCTAGCGGGTGAAAAACTGTTTTTT. As protein: CAISDSGLAGEKLFF.

The V gene is TRBV19, the J gene TRBJ1-6, with D possibly being TRBD1 (6 bases). V lost 6 bases and J 10 bases, leaving 16 bases between the germline ends. In germline, CDR1 is LNHDA, CDR2 SQIVND (reference sequence). The CDR3 is made up of 14 amino acids. The CDR3: CASSRRGEMSPLHF. The CDR3 DNA reads TGTGCCAGTAGCAGAAGGGGGGAGATGTCACCCCTCCACTTT. Combining the CDR3 with reference TRBV19 and TRBJ1-6 gives the whole variable domain DGGITQSPKYLFRKEGQNVTLSCEQNLNHDAMYWYRQDPGQGLRLIYYSQIVNDFQKGDIAEGYSVSREKKESFPLTVTSAQKNPTAFYLCASSRRGEMSPLHFGNGTRLTVT.

This clonotype was counted between two and nine times. The chain is built from TRBV6-5 and TRBJ2-5; 11 nucleotides line up with TRBD2. With 5 bases clipped from V and 1 base from J, the junction kept 6 bases outside the gene matches. Looked up from germline, CDR1 is MNHEY and CDR2 is SVGAGI. CDR3 length: 16 residues. CDR3 DNA: TGTGCCAGCAGTCCAGGGACTAGCGGACGCCAAGAGACCCAGTACTTC. As protein: CASSPGTSGRQETQYF.

This clonotype was counted at least ten times. The chain links TRBV20-1 to TRBJ1-2; no firm D call. CDR3 length: 10 residues. Germline CDR1 is DFQATT and CDR2 is SNEGSKA (reference sequence). The CDR3 here is CRVSDIDYTF. Here the CDR3 DNA reads TGCAGGGTCAGTGATATCGACTACACCTTC.

The J gene is TRBJ2-7, the V gene TRBV25-1; 7 bases map to TRBD2. Germline V gene lookup returns CDR1 MGHDK and CDR2 SYGVNS. J was trimmed by 0 bases and V by 10 bases; bases with no gene match: 21. This CDR3 contains 18 residues. The CDR3: CANLEPSGTTRDSYEQYF. The CDR3 DNA sequence: TGTGCCAACTTGGAACCTAGCGGAACCACCAGGGACTCCTACGAGCAGTACTTC.

This chain joins TRBV5-4 and TRBJ1-5, with 10 positions matching TRBD1. CDR3 size: 17 residues. Losses at the gene ends were 0 bases for V and 3 bases for J; bases not matched to a gene: 6. From germline, CDR1 is SGHNT and CDR2 YYREEE (reference sequence). CDR3 loop: CASSLDGGTGVNQPQHF. CDR3 coding DNA: TGTGCCAGCAGCTTGGATGGCGGGACAGGGGTCAATCAGCCCCAGCATTTT.

V usage is TRBV10-3 and J usage is TRBJ2-5, with TRBD2 as a possible D gene (6 bases). Germline V lookup: CDR1 ENHRY, CDR2 SYGVKD. V lost 2 bases, J lost 0 bases, and 7 bases lay in between. The CDR3 length is 14 residues. The chain's CDR3 is CAISERTNQETQYF. CDR3 sequence (DNA): TGTGCCATCAGTGAGAGGACTAACCAAGAGACCCAGTACTTC.

This clonotype was found once. Relative to the germline gene, one junction end is altered; a read error may explain this. The chain couples TRBV25-1 to TRBJ1-4; 7 bases line up with TRBD1. Germline CDR1 is MGHDK and CDR2 is SYGVNS. The CDR3 contains 13 residues. The CDR3 DNA reads as TGCGCCAGCAGTGAAGGGGGCAGAAAAGAACTGTTTTTT. The encoded protein is CASSEGGRKELFF.

This clonotype was detected many times. The CDR3 is CSARDPRTVNEQYF. CDR3 DNA sequence: TGCAGTGCTAGAGATCCCCGGACAGTCAACGAGCAGTACTTC. The rearrangement links TRBV20-1 to TRBJ2-7, with TRBD1 as a possible D gene (6 bases). V was trimmed by 0 bases and J by 5 bases, leaving 14 bases between them. There are 14 residues in the CDR3. Germline CDR1 reads DFQATT; CDR2 reads SNEGSKA (reference sequence).

The J gene is TRBJ1-1, the V gene TRBV9; no clear D. The CDR3 runs 14 residues. Trimming took off 0 bases at V and 2 bases at J, with 8 bases between the two ends. CDR1 SGDLS and CDR2 YYNGEE come from the germline V gene. Written as DNA, the CDR3 is TGTGCCAGCAGCGTAGGCGGGATTAACACTGAAGCTTTCTTT. As protein: CASSVGGINTEAFF. Looking up the rest from reference TRBV9 and TRBJ1-1 gives the full variable domain: DSGVTQTPKHLITATGQRVTLRCSPRSGDLSVYWYQQSLDQGLQFLIQYYNGEERAKGNILERFSAQQFPDLHSELNLSSLELGDSALYFCASSVGGINTEAFFGQGTRLTVV.

The table lists this clonotype with many counts. Being one base from a much bigger clone, this may be a read error. The genes are TRBV19 and TRBJ1-5; the D gene is possibly TRBD1 (6 bases). The CDR3 is 20 residues long. Germline CDR1 reads LNHDA; CDR2 reads SQIVND (reference sequence). CDR3 DNA: TGTGCCAGTAGTATAGGCGAGAGGGGGGAGACACGGAATAGCAATCCGCCCCAGCATTTT. Protein product: CASSIGERGETRNSNPPQHF.

This clonotype occurred many times. The rearrangement joins TRBV20-1 to TRBJ1-2; 7 nucleotides match TRBD1. V shed 0 bases and J 8 bases; nucleotides not matched to a gene: 6. Germline CDR1 is DFQATT and CDR2 is SNEGSKA (reference sequence). The CDR3 totals 13 residues. The CDR3 sequence is CSARDRQGAGYTF. The CDR3 DNA is TGCAGTGCTAGAGACCGACAGGGAGCGGGCTACACCTTC.

In regard to this clonotype: An end of the junction does not agree with germline; a read error may underlie this. V gene TRBV2 combines with J gene TRBJ1-3; unclear D gene. This CDR3 has 14 amino acids. Germline-derived CDR1 and CDR2 are SNHLY and FYNNEI. The CDR3 sequence: CASSDGGLGNTMYF. In DNA, the CDR3 is TGTGCCAGCAGTGACGGCGGGCTGGGGAACACCATGTATTTT.